Described below is a single T cell receptor beta chain sequence and its context. Its antigen is not known. CDR3 size: 17 residues. Looked up from germline, CDR1 is MGHRA and CDR2 is YSYEKL. These data belong to a study of T cells expressing NK-cell markers. Overall study results and limits: Six or seven donors showed dominant NKG2C+ clonotypes comprising about 1.0-7.0% of their CD8+ T cells. The CD3+CD56-NKG2C+ fraction of several donors was also led by these clonotypes.

What made the TCR beta cDNA was 5'RACE template switching with UMIs. TCRdb re-called the 5' RACE reads, yielding one record per CDR3 amino acid sequence without DNA. The sample table sets out about 550,000 distinct CDR3 sequences. The sequence derives from a man between 18 and 35 years old in good health. The chain carries TRBV4-1 and TRBJ2-4; TCRdb outputs TRBD1, but without DNA this stays unchecked. The sample comprised blood T cells: a sorted CD56 or NKG2C T cell subset, CD4+ or CD8+ T cells, or bulk PBMC T cells (not recorded which). The CDR3 sequence: CASSQGGVPSAKNIQYF.